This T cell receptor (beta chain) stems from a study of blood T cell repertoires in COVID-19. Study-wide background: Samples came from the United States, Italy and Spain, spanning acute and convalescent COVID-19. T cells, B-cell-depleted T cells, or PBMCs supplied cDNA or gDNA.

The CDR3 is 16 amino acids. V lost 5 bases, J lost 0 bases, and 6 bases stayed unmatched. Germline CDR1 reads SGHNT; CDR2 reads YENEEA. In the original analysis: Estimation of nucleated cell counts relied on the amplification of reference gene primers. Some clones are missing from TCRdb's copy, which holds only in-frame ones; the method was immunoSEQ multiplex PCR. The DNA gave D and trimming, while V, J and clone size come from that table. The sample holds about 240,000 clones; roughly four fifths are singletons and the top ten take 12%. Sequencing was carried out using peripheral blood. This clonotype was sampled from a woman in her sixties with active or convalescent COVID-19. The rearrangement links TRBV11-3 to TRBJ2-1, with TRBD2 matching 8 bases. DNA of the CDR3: TGTGCCAGCAGCCCCCTAGGGACTAGCTCCTACAATGAGCAGTTCTTC. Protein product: CASSPLGTSSYNEQFF.